The source of this T cell receptor beta chain is a study of cytomegalovirus exposure and HLA in healthy donors. The CDR3 runs to 15 residues. Germline CDR1 and CDR2: SGDLS and YYNGEE. J was trimmed by 3 bases and V by 4 bases; bases with no gene match: 6. This clone was recorded a few times. Primers for the PCR totalled 60 Vbeta and 13 Jbeta. TCRdb's table, derived via immunoSEQ multiplex PCR, lists solely in-frame clones and lacks some. The data hold about 55,000 clones, with over 55% observed a single time. The V call is TRBV9, the J call TRBJ2-7; 11 nucleotides align to TRBD1. The clonotype was recovered from a man in his forties in good health and CMV-seropositive. Material for sequencing was PBMCs. CDR3 in amino acids: CASSSRGTGGYEQYF. The CDR3 DNA follows: TGTGCCAGCAGCTCGAGAGGGACAGGGGGCTACGAGCAGTACTTC.